These 5 T cell receptor beta chains originate from one sample sequenced in a study of shared clonotypes between healthy human individuals. Sequenced by immunoSEQ multiplex PCR; TCRdb stores in-frame clones only, minus some. The sample yields under 2.5 million clones, 80% to 95% seen once. The sample comprised naive CD4+ T cells from PBMCs. Subset meaning: CD45RA+ positively selected. These receptor sequences come from a man aged 18 to 35 in good health. Some clones in this sample may be carry-over from other donors' samples.

A single count supports this clone. This chain uses TRBV5-6 with TRBJ1-2; D is possibly TRBD1 (5 bases). The germline V and J ends were trimmed by 1 base and 5 bases, with 12 bases remaining between them. The CDR3 consists of 14 residues. Germline CDR1 reads SGHDT; CDR2 reads YYEEEE. The CDR3 reads CASSLPTGTYGYTF. The CDR3 nucleotides are TGTGCCAGCAGCTTGCCCACCGGGACTTATGGCTACACCTTC.

As regards this clone: Other nucleotide sequences from this sample produce the same CDR3. The chain combines TRBV27 with TRBJ2-5; D is ambiguous. This CDR3 has 13 amino acids. The V end was cut by 4 bases, the J end by 1 base, with 7 bases between. Germline lookup yields CDR1 MNHEY and CDR2 SMNVEV (reference sequence). In DNA, the CDR3 is TGTGCCAGCAGTTCGCCGGCCCAAGAGACCCAGTACTTC. This encodes CASSSPAQETQYF.

This clone was picked up one time. This chain uses TRBV6-6 with TRBJ2-1; 12 bases are shared with TRBD2. V was clipped by 6 bases and J by 2 bases; unmatched bases: 2. The CDR3 runs 15 residues. In germline, CDR1 is MNHNY, CDR2 SVGAGI (reference sequence). The CDR3 nucleotides are TGTGCCAGCAGAGGACTAGCGGGAACCTACAATGAGCAGTTCTTC. It is translated as CASRGLAGTYNEQFF.

This rearrangement joins TRBV5-4 to TRBJ1-5; D perhaps matches TRBD1 (5 bases). The CDR3 sequence is 16 residues long. Trimming pared 2 bases from V and 2 bases from J, leaving 14 bases between. In germline, CDR1 is SGHNT, CDR2 YYREEE (reference sequence). The CDR3 region has the DNA TGTGCCAGCAGCTTTGGAGGGGCGGTCGGCAATCAGCCCCAGCATTTT. Residues: CASSFGGAVGNQPQHF.

The chain's CDR3 is CASSLVVTSGSIYEQYF. The CDR3 DNA sequence: TGTGCCAGCAGCTTAGTGGTTACTAGCGGGAGCATCTACGAGCAGTACTTC. The chain combines TRBV7-2 with TRBJ2-7; 11 bases are a match to TRBD2. Germline V lookup: CDR1 SGHTA, CDR2 FQGNSA. The CDR3 covers 17 residues. The V segment lost 1 base and the J segment 3 bases; nucleotides outside the gene matches: 8.